Presented here are 24 T cell receptor beta chains from one specimen sequenced in a study of identical twins. One entry per CDR3 protein results from TCRdb running MiXCR on the 5' RACE reads. The data hold approximately 1.8 million distinct CDR3 sequences, with around a third observed a single time. Sequencing input: cord blood. These receptors came from a newborn girl in good health.

This clonotype was observed at least ten times. J is TRBJ1-2 and V is TRBV29-1; no firm D call. There are 12 residues in the CDR3. Trimming took off 3 bases at V and 4 bases at J, with 9 bases between the two ends. In germline, CDR1 is SQVTM, CDR2 ANQGSEA. The CDR3 sequence: CSVEGGLYGYTF. In DNA, the CDR3 is TGCAGCGTTGAGGGCGGCCTCTATGGCTACACCTTC.

This clonotype appeared a few times. This chain connects TRBV5-1 to TRBJ2-3; TRBD1 matches 8 bases. Germline V CDR1 and CDR2: SGHRS, YFSETQ. The CDR3 contains 14 residues. Losses at the gene ends were 4 bases for V and 5 bases for J; bases not matched to a gene: 6. This CDR3 is CASSGQGRIDTQYF. The CDR3 coding sequence is TGCGCCAGCAGCGGACAGGGAAGGATAGATACGCAGTATTTT.

This clonotype was observed a few times. The chain couples TRBV25-1 to TRBJ1-2; D might be TRBD1 (5 bases). Germline V gives CDR1 MGHDK, CDR2 SYGVNS. Trimming stripped 8 bases from V and 8 bases from J, with 24 bases between. This CDR3 is built from 15 residues. As DNA, the CDR3 is TGTGCCAGCTCCCCCGGGACGCAACCCATCTTAGGCTACACCTTC. Amino acid sequence: CASSPGTQPILGYTF.

The CDR3 DNA is TGCAGTGCTCGTCCCTTTGGGTTAACAGGTCAGCCCCAGCATTTT. Protein sequence: CSARPFGLTGQPQHF. The chain carries TRBV20-1 and TRBJ1-5, with a possible D match to TRBD1 (5 bases). The CDR3 extends over 15 amino acids. The germline V and J ends were trimmed by 5 bases and 6 bases, with 20 bases remaining between them. Germline CDR1 is DFQATT and CDR2 is SNEGSKA (reference sequence).

The sample holds a few counts of this clonotype. The rearrangement links TRBV5-8 to TRBJ2-7; no reliable D call. Trimming removed 9 bases at V and 2 bases at J, with 6 bases between. The CDR3 runs 10 residues. Germline values: CDR1 SGHTS, CDR2 YDEGEE. The CDR3 region has the DNA TGTGCCACCCGCCCCTACGAGCAGTACTTC. Translated: CATRPYEQYF.

As for this clonotype: This may be a read error: a much more frequent sequence differs by one nucleotide. J is TRBJ1-2 and V is TRBV4-2; weak D call: TRBD1 (5 bases). V lost 0 bases to trimming and J lost 4 bases, with 9 bases between them. The CDR3 extends over 14 amino acids. Germline V gives CDR1 LGHNA, CDR2 YNFKEQ. The CDR3 protein is CASSQETEGYGYTF. CDR3 DNA sequence: TGTGCCAGCAGCCAAGAGACAGAGGGCTATGGCTACACCTTC.

In its sample, this clonotype was seen a few times. The chain uses TRBV7-2 and TRBJ1-2; possible D gene TRBD1, 5 bases. Between the trimmed V and J ends, which lost 1 base and 5 bases, there was a span of 14 bases. This CDR3 comprises 15 residues. Looked up from germline, CDR1 is SGHTA and CDR2 is FQGNSA. The CDR3 coding sequence is TGTGCCAGCAGCTTAGTGCGGGGACGGGGATATGGCTACACCTTC. This encodes CASSLVRGRGYGYTF.

The sample holds many counts of this clonotype. The genes are TRBV7-2 and TRBJ2-3; 9 nucleotides line up with TRBD2. The germline CDR1 and CDR2 sequences are SGHTA and FQGNSA. The CDR3 is 16 amino acids. Losses at the gene ends were 0 bases for V and 1 base for J; bases not matched to a gene: 2. CDR3 nucleotides: TGTGCCAGCAGCTTAGCGCCTAGCGGGGGCACAGATACGCAGTATTTT. Translating gives CASSLAPSGGTDTQYF.

The rearrangement joins TRBV9 to TRBJ2-5, with a tentative D call TRBD1 (6 bases). Germline V CDR1 and CDR2: SGDLS, YYNGEE. CDR3 size: 17 residues. Trimming took off 3 bases at V and 5 bases at J, with 23 bases between the two ends. Written as DNA, the CDR3 is TGTGCCAGCAGCGCCGAGGGTGGGGGCGCCCCGCGGGAGACCCAGTACTTC. Translation: CASSAEGGGAPRETQYF.

This clonotype was detected ten times or more. V is TRBV20-1 and J is TRBJ2-5, with D perhaps matching TRBD1 (6 bases). The germline V gene encodes CDR1 DFQATT and CDR2 SNEGSKA (reference sequence). V was clipped by 3 bases and J by 5 bases, with 10 bases between them. The CDR3 extends over 12 amino acids. CDR3 nucleotides: TGCAGTGCTAGCCAGGGGCAGGAGACCCAGTACTTC. Protein sequence: CSASQGQETQYF.

A few counts support this clonotype. In nucleotides, the CDR3 is TGTGCCAGTAGTATTCTTCGAGGCGAACAAGAGACCCAGTACTTC. Encoded protein: CASSILRGEQETQYF. The chain is built from TRBV19 and TRBJ2-4; D gene ambiguous. The J call is uncertain, as TRBJ2-5 better fits the DNA end. The CDR3 contains 15 residues. The germline gives CDR1 LNHDA, CDR2 SQIVND (reference sequence).

The CDR3 spells CASSLGSPLSGNTIYF. The DNA for the CDR3 is TGCGCCAGCAGCCTCGGGAGCCCCCTCTCTGGAAACACCATATATTTT. The rearrangement uses TRBV5-1 and TRBJ1-3, with D unresolved. V was clipped by 4 bases and J by 0 bases, with 14 bases between them. The CDR3 has 16 residues. The germline gives CDR1 SGHRS, CDR2 YFSETQ.

The rearrangement uses TRBV20-1 and TRBJ1-4; D ambiguous. The V and J ends lost 5 bases and 0 bases respectively, with 7 bases between them. This CDR3 contains 13 residues. CDR1 and CDR2 (germline): DFQATT, SNEGSKA (reference sequence). CDR3 nucleotides: TGCAGTGCTCCACTTCCAACTAATGAAAAACTGTTTTTT. Its protein is CSAPLPTNEKLFF.

The chain joins TRBV7-9 to TRBJ2-3; the match to TRBD2 covers 9 bases. The CDR3 totals 16 residues. Germline V gene sequence: CDR1 SEHNR, CDR2 FQNEAQ (reference sequence). V lost 5 bases and J lost 6; bases outside the gene matches: 12. CDR3 coding DNA: TGTGCCAGCAGCCCCCCGGGACTAGCCCTATTGGATACGCAGTATTTT. Translated: CASSPPGLALLDTQYF.

The V and J genes are TRBV12-3 or TRBV12-4 and TRBJ1-2; unclear D gene. This CDR3 comprises 12 residues. The V gene lost 7 bases and the J gene lost 4 bases, with 10 bases spanning the gap. The CDR3 region is CASTTRGYGYTF. CDR3 DNA: TGTGCCAGCACTACCAGAGGCTATGGCTACACCTTC.

This clonotype turned up a few times. The rearrangement joins TRBV5-1 to TRBJ2-1; no reliable D call. This CDR3 is 15 amino acids long. CDR1 SGHRS and CDR2 YFSETQ come from the germline V gene. V was clipped by 0 bases and J by 2 bases, with 9 bases between them. In DNA, the CDR3 is TGCGCCAGCAGCTTGGCCACAGCTACCTACAATGAGCAGTTCTTC. Residues: CASSLATATYNEQFF.

The V and J genes are TRBV28 and TRBJ2-2; D not certain. V lost 5 bases and J 7 bases, leaving 11 bases between the germline ends. This CDR3 region has 13 residues. Germline loops: CDR1 MDHEN, CDR2 SYDVKM. The CDR3 coding sequence is TGTGCCAGCAGTGTCGGCGGCGACGGGGAGCTGTTTTTT. Encoded protein: CASSVGGDGELFF.

The chain couples TRBV4-1 to TRBJ1-2; 10 positions agree with TRBD1. The CDR3 contains 22 residues. Germline CDR1 MGHRA, CDR2 YSYEKL. V shed 3 bases, J shed 8 bases, and the junction held 30 bases outside the gene matches. The CDR3 DNA sequence: TGCGCCAGCAGCCACGCATGGCTTCCTGCCGGGACAGGGGTATTTTTTGGTTTCGGCTACACCTTC. Residues: CASSHAWLPAGTGVFFGFGYTF.

The chain links TRBV4-1 to TRBJ2-3; 10 bases agree with TRBD2. The V gene's germline CDR1 is MGHRA and CDR2 YSYEKL. Trimming at V came to 6 bases and at J to 4 bases, leaving 10 bases not matched to a gene. The CDR3 has 16 residues. The CDR3 DNA follows: TGCGCCAGCAGACAGAGGTCTAGCGGGAGCCCAGATACGCAGTATTTT. Translating gives CASRQRSSGSPDTQYF.

The chain is built from TRBV3-1 and TRBJ2-7; D not resolved. V lost 5 bases and J 7 bases, leaving 12 bases between the germline ends. The CDR3 runs 12 residues. The germline V gene has CDR1 LGHDT and CDR2 YNNKEL (reference sequence). The CDR3 DNA follows: TGTGCCAGCAGCGTCGTTGGCGATGAGCAGTACTTC. It codes for CASSVVGDEQYF.

This clonotype was counted many times. The chain joins TRBV4-1 to TRBJ2-4; D unresolved. CDR3 length: 14 amino acids. V shed 3 bases and J shed 9 bases, with 15 bases lying between them. Germline-derived CDR1 and CDR2 are MGHRA and YSYEKL. DNA of the CDR3: TGCGCCAGCAGCCATCGCCAGGAGTACGGCATTCAGTACTTC. This encodes CASSHRQEYGIQYF.

This clonotype was recorded at least ten times. J is TRBJ2-3 and V is TRBV4-2; D ambiguous. CDR3 length: 13 residues. From germline, CDR1 is LGHNA and CDR2 YNFKEQ. Trimming removed 0 bases at V and 4 bases at J, with 5 bases between. In DNA, the CDR3 is TGTGCCAGCAGCCAAGATCGTCCAGATACGCAGTATTTT. It codes for CASSQDRPDTQYF.

J is TRBJ2-1 and V is TRBV2; 13 positions match TRBD2. This CDR3 region has 16 residues. The germline CDR1 and CDR2 sequences are SNHLY and FYNNEI. J was trimmed by 8 bases and V by 6 bases; bases with no gene match: 10. CDR3 bases: TGTGCCAGCAGCGATCTAACTAGCGGGGGGGCCTATGAGCAGTTCTTC. Amino acid sequence: CASSDLTSGGAYEQFF.

The gene calls are TRBV10-3 and TRBJ1-5; TRBD1 matches at 7 bases. Germline V gene lookup returns CDR1 ENHRY and CDR2 SYGVKD. V shed 10 bases and J 0 bases; nucleotides not matched to a gene: 6. This CDR3 contains 14 residues. The CDR3 loop is CATQGIYSNQPQHF. CDR3 sequence (DNA): TGTGCCACACAGGGGATTTATAGCAATCAGCCCCAGCATTTT.